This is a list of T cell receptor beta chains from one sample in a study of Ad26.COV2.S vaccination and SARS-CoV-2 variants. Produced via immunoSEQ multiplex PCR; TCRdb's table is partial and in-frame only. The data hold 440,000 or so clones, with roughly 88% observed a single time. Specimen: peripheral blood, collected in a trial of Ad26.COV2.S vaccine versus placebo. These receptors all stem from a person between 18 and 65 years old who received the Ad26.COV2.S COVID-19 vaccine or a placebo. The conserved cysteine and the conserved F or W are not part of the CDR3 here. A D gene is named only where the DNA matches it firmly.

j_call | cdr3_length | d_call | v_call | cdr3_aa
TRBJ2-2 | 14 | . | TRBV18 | ASSSLGGQYTGELF
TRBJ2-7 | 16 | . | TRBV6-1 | ASSETLIRTVRSHEQY
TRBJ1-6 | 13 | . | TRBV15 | ATSRVGWTDSPLH
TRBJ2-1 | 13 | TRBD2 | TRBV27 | ASSKAGSSYNEQF
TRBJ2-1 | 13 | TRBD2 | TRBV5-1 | ASSWTSGGRDEQF
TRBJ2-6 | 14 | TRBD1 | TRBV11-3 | ASSARGQTGANVLT
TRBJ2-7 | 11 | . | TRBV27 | ASSPSRLGEQY
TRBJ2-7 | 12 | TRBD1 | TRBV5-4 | ASSPGTGEYEQY
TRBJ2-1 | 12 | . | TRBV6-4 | ASSDSWATGEQF
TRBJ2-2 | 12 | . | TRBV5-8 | ASRSLRNTGELF
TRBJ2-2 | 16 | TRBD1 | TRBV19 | ASSAFTRQGIFAGELF
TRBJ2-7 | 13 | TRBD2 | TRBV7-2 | ASSPGGSVSYEQY
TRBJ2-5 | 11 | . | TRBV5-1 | ASSRRDQETQY
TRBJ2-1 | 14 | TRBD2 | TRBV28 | ASTGGSPRAYNEQF
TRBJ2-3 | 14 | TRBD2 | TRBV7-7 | ASSLGASGRSDTQY
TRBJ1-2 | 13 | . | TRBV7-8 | ASSLVGTSNYGYT
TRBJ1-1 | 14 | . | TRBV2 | ASRPAGGTLNTEAF
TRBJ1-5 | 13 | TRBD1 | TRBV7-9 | ASSPTGSGNQPQH
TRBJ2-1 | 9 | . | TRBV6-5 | ASSPGIEQF
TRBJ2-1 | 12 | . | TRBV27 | ASSLLAGYNEQF
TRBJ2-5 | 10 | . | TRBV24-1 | ATSDFGETQY
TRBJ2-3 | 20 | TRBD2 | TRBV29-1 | SVEANLVGLAGAPLSTDTQY
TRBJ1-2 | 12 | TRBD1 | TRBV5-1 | ASSNDRGLYGYT
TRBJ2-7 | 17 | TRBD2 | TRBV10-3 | AISESPQLADAYPYEQY
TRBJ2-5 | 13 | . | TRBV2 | ASSELGGTEETQY
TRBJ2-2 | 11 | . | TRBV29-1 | SVERTNTGELF
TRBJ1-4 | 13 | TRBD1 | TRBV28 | ASSSPTGGNEKLF
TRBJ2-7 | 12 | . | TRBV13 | ASSLLVRSYEQY
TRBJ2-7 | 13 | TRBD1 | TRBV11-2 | ASSLYRGSSYEQY
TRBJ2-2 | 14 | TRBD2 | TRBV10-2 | ASRQASGSRAGELF
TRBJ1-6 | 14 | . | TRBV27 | ASSFIIDKSDSPLH
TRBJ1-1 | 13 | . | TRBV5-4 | ASSLPGAMNTEAF
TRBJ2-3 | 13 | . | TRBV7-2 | ASSLSGHPTDTQY
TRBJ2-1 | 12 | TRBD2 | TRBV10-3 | AAAGTSGIHEQF
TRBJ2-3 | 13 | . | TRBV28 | ASSLWSGAADTQY
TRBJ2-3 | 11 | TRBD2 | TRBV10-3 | AINLAGEDTQY
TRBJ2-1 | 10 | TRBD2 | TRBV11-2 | ASSRGGNEQF
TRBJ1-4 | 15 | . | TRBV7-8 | ASSFAGSDGNGEKLF
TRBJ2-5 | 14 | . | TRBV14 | ASSPRTGQSQETQY
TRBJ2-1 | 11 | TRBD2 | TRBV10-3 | ATGTSGGFEQF
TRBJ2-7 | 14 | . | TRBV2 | ASSDVAGRGRYEQY
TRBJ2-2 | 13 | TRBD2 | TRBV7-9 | ASSFPAGSNGELF
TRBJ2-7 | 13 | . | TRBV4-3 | ASSQDRTVPYEQY
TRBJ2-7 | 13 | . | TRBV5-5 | ASSPGGQHLYEQY
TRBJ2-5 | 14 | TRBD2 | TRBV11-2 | ASSLFGGLAGETQY
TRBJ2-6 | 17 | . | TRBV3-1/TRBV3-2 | ASSQDWRSSPSGANVLT
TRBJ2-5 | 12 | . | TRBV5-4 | ASSHGGARETQY
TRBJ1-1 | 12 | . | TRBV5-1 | ASSLPGVNTEAF
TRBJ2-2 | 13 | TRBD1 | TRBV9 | ASSVGQGAAGELF
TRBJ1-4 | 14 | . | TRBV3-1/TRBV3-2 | ASSHPSGTTNEKLF
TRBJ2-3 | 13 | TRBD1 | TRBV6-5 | ASSYRGLSTDTQY
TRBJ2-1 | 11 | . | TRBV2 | ASSEGSGNEQF
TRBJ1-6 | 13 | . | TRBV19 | ASSRGQLYNSPLH
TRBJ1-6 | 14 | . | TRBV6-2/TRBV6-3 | ASSYSTSGLGSPLH
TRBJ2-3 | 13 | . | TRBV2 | ASSTQGTPTDTQY
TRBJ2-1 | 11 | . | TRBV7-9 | ASSLGAINEQF